The 22 T cell receptor beta chains listed next were all sequenced from one sample in a study of T cells in localized non-small cell lung cancer. Sequencing was performed with immunoSEQ multiplex PCR; in TCRdb, only in-frame clones are kept and a portion is missing. The sample lists about 5,100 clones; around 45% were seen once. The source material was lung tumor tissue, sampled before any cancer treatment. Receptor source: a man aged 40-75 years with stage I lung adenocarcinoma.

The gene calls are TRBV28 and TRBJ2-1; 16 nucleotides match TRBD2. This CDR3 spans 16 amino acids. Germline values: CDR1 MDHEN, CDR2 SYDVKM. Trimming at V came to 5 bases and at J to 12 bases, leaving 10 bases not matched to a gene. Here the CDR3 DNA reads TGTGCCAGCAGTCAAACCGGGACTAGCGGGAGGGTTGGGCAGTTCTTC. Translating gives CASSQTGTSGRVGQFF.

The chain is built from TRBV30 and TRBJ2-1, with 10 nucleotides matching TRBD1. J was trimmed by 12 bases and V by 2 bases; bases with no gene match: 4. The length of the CDR3 is 12 residues. The germline gives CDR1 GTSNPN, CDR2 SVGIG (reference sequence). The CDR3 region has the DNA TGTGCCTGGAGTACGGGACAGGGGTCGCAGTTCTTC. Translated: CAWSTGQGSQFF. The full variable domain, with the rest looked up from reference TRBV30 and TRBJ2-1, is SQTIHQWPATLVQPVGSPLSLECTVEGTSNPNLYWYRQAAGRGLQLLFYSVGIGQISSEVPQNLSASRPQDRQFILSSKKLLLSDSGFYLCAWSTGQGSQFFGPGTRLTVL.

This clone was counted between two and nine times. J is TRBJ1-2 and V is TRBV6-7, with D perhaps TRBD1 (5 bases). TRBV6-7 is treated as an ORF (open reading frame) with a function not yet certain. Between the trimmed V and J ends, which lost 2 bases and 10 bases, there was a span of 14 bases. This CDR3 has 13 residues. The CDR3 here is CASSYGHHYAYTF. CDR3 in DNA: TGTGCCAGCAGTTACGGACACCATTACGCCTACACCTTC.

This sequence joins TRBV11-3 and TRBJ2-7, with a tentative D call TRBD2 (6 bases). Per germline, CDR1 SGHNT and CDR2 YENEEA. V shed 0 bases and J shed 4 bases, with 10 bases lying between them. The CDR3 contains 14 residues. The chain's CDR3 is CASSLEMEGYEQYF. In DNA form, the CDR3 reads TGTGCCAGCAGCTTAGAGATGGAGGGGTACGAGCAGTACTTC.

This clone counts as medium-sized (0.01 to 0.1%). The chain recombines TRBV28 with TRBJ1-2; 7 bases align to TRBD1. Germline CDR1 is MDHEN and CDR2 is SYDVKM. The CDR3 has 17 amino acids. V lost 5 bases and J lost 3; bases outside the gene matches: 15. In DNA, the CDR3 is TGTGCCAGCAGTCTCAAGGACAGGAAATTAAAAGACTATGGCTACACCTTC. Translated, it gives CASSLKDRKLKDYGYTF.

This clone turned up a few times. The chain uses TRBV6-8 and TRBJ2-4, with D perhaps matching TRBD1 (5 bases). V gave up 4 bases and J gave up 1 base, with 14 bases separating them. The CDR3 spans 16 residues. Per germline, CDR1 MNHGY and CDR2 SAAAGT. The CDR3 DNA follows: TGTGCCAGCAGTTCTTTAGACAGCCCTGCCAAAAACATTCAGTACTTC. It yields the protein CASSSLDSPAKNIQYF.

This clone was recorded a few times. At one of its ends the junction is not consistent with the germline gene, which may arise from a read error. The rearrangement joins TRBV6-8 to TRBJ2-5; D remains ambiguous. CDR1 MNHGY and CDR2 SAAAGT come from the germline V gene. CDR3 size: 12 residues. The CDR3 sequence: CAISTNGETQYF. CDR3 coding DNA: TGTGCCATCAGTACGAATGGAGAGACCCAGTACTTC.

The chain recombines TRBV28 with TRBJ1-2; possibly TRBD1 for D (6 bases). Trimming took 6 bases from V and 8 from J, leaving 13 bases between them. This CDR3 region has 12 residues. Germline CDR1 and CDR2: MDHEN and SYDVKM. The CDR3 coding sequence is TGTGCCAGCAGCACAGGGAAGGGAGGCTACACCTTC. Translation gives CASSTGKGGYTF.

This clone is judged medium-sized (0.01 to 0.1%). This chain connects TRBV11-3 to TRBJ1-6; D call uncertain. The CDR3 spans 16 residues. The V end was cut by 2 bases, the J end by 0 bases, with 8 bases between. The V gene's germline CDR1 is SGHNT and CDR2 YENEEA. In DNA, the CDR3 is TGTGCCAGCAGCTTAACGTCCAGCTCCTATAATTCACCCCTCCACTTT. It translates to CASSLTSSSYNSPLHF.

The chain joins TRBV6-8 to TRBJ2-2, with 10 bases lining up with TRBD2. Germline lookup yields CDR1 MNHGY and CDR2 SAAAGT. Trimming took 4 bases from V and 1 from J; bases not matched to a gene: 3. The CDR3 consists of 16 residues. The CDR3, as DNA: TGTGCCAGCAGTTTACGACTAGCGGGGAACACCGGGGAGCTGTTTTTT. Translated: CASSLRLAGNTGELFF.

V usage is TRBV19 and J usage is TRBJ1-2, with unresolved D. The V and J ends lost 2 bases and 0 bases respectively, with 7 bases between them. Germline CDR1 is LNHDA and CDR2 is SQIVND (reference sequence). CDR3 length: 14 residues. CDR3 sequence reads: CASSILGTNYGYTF. DNA of the CDR3: TGTGCCAGTAGTATACTCGGCACTAACTATGGCTACACCTTC.

The chain has TRBV25-1 and TRBJ2-3; 7 bases map to TRBD2. The CDR3 extends over 14 amino acids. With V trimmed by 4 bases and J by 4 bases, 5 bases remained unmatched. CDR1 and CDR2 (germline): MGHDK, SYGVNS. In DNA form, the CDR3 reads TGTGCCAGCAGTGGGACTAGGGGAGCAGATACGCAGTATTTT. It codes for CASSGTRGADTQYF.

The chain links TRBV15 to TRBJ2-1; 9 positions agree with TRBD1. CDR3 length: 17 residues. The V segment lost 2 bases and the J segment 6 bases; nucleotides outside the gene matches: 11. Germline V gene lookup returns CDR1 LNHNV and CDR2 YYDKDF (reference sequence). CDR3 region: CATSRPDRGKKGNEQFF. In nucleotides, the CDR3 is TGTGCCACCAGCAGACCCGACAGGGGGAAAAAAGGCAATGAGCAGTTCTTC.

The V gene is TRBV29-1, the J gene TRBJ1-2; TRBD1 might be the D (5 bases). Germline V CDR1 and CDR2: SQVTM, ANQGSEA. This CDR3 has 13 amino acids. Trimming removed 1 base from V and 5 bases from J, with 11 bases in between. The CDR3 nucleotides are TGCAGCGTTGAAGGGGGACGGGCGTATGGCTACACCTTC. It is translated as CSVEGGRAYGYTF.

In this sample, this clone turned up a few times. This rearrangement joins TRBV6-8 to TRBJ2-2; D is ambiguous. The CDR3 totals 14 residues. Germline V gene data show CDR1 as MNHGY and CDR2 as SAAAGT. V was trimmed by 6 bases and J by 6 bases, leaving 14 bases between them. The CDR3 DNA is TGTGCCAGCAGGTCCTCCCTATTTCCCGGGGAGCTGTTTTTT. It codes for CASRSSLFPGELFF.

This clone has a handful of counts. V is TRBV7-2 and J is TRBJ1-4; D is unclear. Germline V CDR1 and CDR2: SGHTA, FQGNSA. CDR3 size: 16 residues. V was cut by 6 bases and J by 3 bases, with 17 bases left in between. The CDR3 DNA sequence: TGTGCCAGCAGGCTAGGGTGGCATTTGGCTAATGAAAAACTGTTTTTT. Amino acid sequence: CASRLGWHLANEKLFF. Drawing the rest from reference TRBV7-2 and TRBJ1-4, the complete variable domain is GAGVSQSPSNKVTEKGKDVELRCDPISGHTALYWYRQSLGQGLEFLIYFQGNSAPDKSGLPSDRFSAERTGGSVSTLTIQRTQQEDSAVYLCASRLGWHLANEKLFFGSGTQLSVL.

The CDR3 reads CATSRGGSSYNEQFF. As DNA, the CDR3 is TGTGCCACCAGCAGAGGGGGAAGCTCCTACAATGAGCAGTTCTTC. J is TRBJ2-1 and V is TRBV15, with D hard to call. CDR1 LNHNV and CDR2 YYDKDF come from the germline V gene (reference sequence). CDR3 length equals 15 residues. Trimming took off 1 base at V and 0 bases at J, with 7 bases between the two ends.

This clone was counted a few times. The gene calls are TRBV28 and TRBJ2-7; TRBD1 matches 8 bases. This CDR3 region has 15 residues. Losses at the gene ends were 5 bases for V and 4 bases for J; bases not matched to a gene: 10. CDR1 is MDHEN, CDR2 SYDVKM, per germline. CDR3 sequence reads: CASSTRQGLEYEQYF. The DNA for the CDR3 is TGTGCCAGCAGTACCCGACAGGGGTTAGAGTACGAGCAGTACTTC. Full variable domain (outside the CDR3, taken from reference TRBV28 and TRBJ2-7): DVKVTQSSRYLVKRTGEKVFLECVQDMDHENMFWYRQDPGLGLRLIYFSYDVKMKEKGDIPEGYSVSREKKERFSLILESASTNQTSMYLCASSTRQGLEYEQYFGPGTRLTVT.

This clone was recorded once. V usage is TRBV30 and J usage is TRBJ2-1; 10 nucleotides line up with TRBD2. CDR1 and CDR2 from the germline V gene are GTSNPN and SVGIG (reference sequence). The CDR3 contains 13 residues. With V trimmed by 8 bases and J by 8 bases, 9 bases remained unmatched. The CDR3 sequence: CARDSGGLDEQFF. Here the CDR3 DNA reads TGTGCCCGTGATAGCGGGGGGCTTGATGAGCAGTTCTTC.

This sequence joins TRBV9 and TRBJ1-6, with TRBD1 as a possible D gene (6 bases). CDR3 length equals 12 residues. Germline V gene data show CDR1 as SGDLS and CDR2 as YYNGEE. V was pared by 6 bases and J by 10 bases, with 11 bases between. DNA for the CDR3: TGTGCCAGCACGGGACACCTCTCACCCCTCCACTTT. Translated: CASTGHLSPLHF.

The V call is TRBV28, the J call TRBJ2-1; 7 nucleotides agree with TRBD2. CDR3 length: 14 amino acids. Germline V CDR1 and CDR2: MDHEN, SYDVKM. The V gene end was trimmed by 10 bases and the J gene end by 4 bases; junction bases not matched to a gene: 10. CDR3 residues: CATLEGGRYNEQFF. For the CDR3, the DNA is TGTGCCACCCTAGAGGGCGGGAGATACAATGAGCAGTTCTTC.

There are a few counts of this clone. V gene TRBV2 combines with J gene TRBJ2-7; 9 bases match TRBD1. The CDR3 totals 14 residues. With 6 bases clipped from V and 5 bases from J, the junction kept 8 bases outside the gene matches. Germline V gene data show CDR1 as SNHLY and CDR2 as FYNNEI. The CDR3 DNA reads TGTGCCAGCAGCCAACTGACAGGGGGGGACGAGCAGTACTTC. Amino acid sequence: CASSQLTGGDEQYF.